This entry is about one T cell receptor (beta chain). Clones were read by immunoSEQ multiplex PCR, and TCRdb kept only the in-frame ones, dropping some. Counted here are 130,000 to 150,000 clones, around four fifths occurring once; the ten biggest clones make up 4.5% to 5.5%. The data are from a study of blood T cell repertoires in COVID-19. CDR1 and CDR2 (germline): SGHTA, FQGNSA. V shed 4 bases, J shed 0 bases, and the junction held 14 bases outside the gene matches. The CDR3 totals 19 residues. The TCR originated in a human donor in a cohort sampled during active COVID-19. The sequencing sample was made of peripheral blood. This chain joins TRBV7-2 and TRBJ2-7; TRBD2 matches at 11 bases. Here the CDR3 DNA reads TGTGCCAGCAGCTCCCGACTAGCGGGGCCCCTTAAGTCCTCCTACGAGCAGTACTTC. Its protein is CASSSRLAGPLKSSYEQYF.